The 20 T cell receptor beta chains below all came from one sample that was sequenced in a study of shared clonotypes between healthy human individuals. Libraries were prepared by immunoSEQ multiplex PCR; TCRdb keeps only in-frame clonotypes and omits some of them. The table lists approximately 700,000 clones, around three quarters of them singletons. Sequencing was carried out using memory CD4+ T cells sorted from blood. Subset denoted: CD45RA-negative fraction. The receptor source for this set is a woman aged 25 to 39 in good health.

This CDR3 reads CAWSVLADLYNEQFF. The CDR3 nucleotides are TGTGCCTGGAGTGTCTTAGCGGATCTTTACAATGAGCAGTTCTTC. The chain is built from TRBV30 and TRBJ2-1; D perhaps matches TRBD2 (6 bases). The CDR3 is 15 residues long. V lost 0 bases and J lost 4, with 13 bases in between. Germline V gene data show CDR1 as GTSNPN and CDR2 as SVGIG (reference sequence).

The chain is built from TRBV7-3 and TRBJ2-6; D is perhaps TRBD1 (6 bases). The germline V gene has CDR1 SGHTA and CDR2 FQGTGA. The CDR3 runs 19 residues. V was shortened by 5 bases and J by 0 bases, with 20 bases between the two germline ends. The CDR3 loop is CASSPSSAGATSGANVLTF. The CDR3 nucleotides read TGTGCCAGCAGCCCGTCCTCTGCAGGGGCCACCTCTGGGGCCAACGTCCTGACTTTC.

This clone was counted ten times or more. The gene calls are TRBV19 and TRBJ2-5; D is uncertain. V lost 5 bases and J lost 0, with 7 bases in between. Germline V gene sequence: CDR1 LNHDA, CDR2 SQIVND (reference sequence). The CDR3 contains 13 residues. The DNA for the CDR3 is TGTGCCAGTAGTTCTGTAAACCAAGAGACCCAGTACTTC. This translates into CASSSVNQETQYF.

The rearrangement links TRBV5-8 to TRBJ1-1; TRBD1 is a possible D gene (5 bases). The germline CDR1 and CDR2 sequences are SGHTS and YDEGEE. V dropped 4 bases and J dropped 1 base, with 17 bases sitting between them. The CDR3 is made up of 16 amino acids. This chain's CDR3 is CASSPTRWGSNTEAFF. In nucleotides, the CDR3 is TGTGCCAGCAGCCCAACTCGTTGGGGGTCGAACACTGAAGCTTTCTTT.

This sequence joins TRBV19 and TRBJ2-2, with 9 bases fitting TRBD1. Germline CDR1 reads LNHDA; CDR2 reads SQIVND (reference sequence). This CDR3 spans 15 amino acids. V lost 3 bases, J lost 6 bases, and 5 bases stayed unmatched. CDR3 in DNA: TGTGCCAGTAGTATCCGACAGGGGGTCGCCGGGGAGCTGTTTTTT. This gives the protein CASSIRQGVAGELFF.

This rearrangement joins TRBV7-9 to TRBJ2-2, with a weak D call TRBD1 (6 bases). The CDR3 contains 15 residues. Germline loops: CDR1 SEHNR, CDR2 FQNEAQ (reference sequence). V lost 5 bases, J lost 4 bases, and 14 bases lay in between. The CDR3 reads CASSGGAGVTGELFF. CDR3 nucleotides: TGTGCCAGCAGCGGGGGTGCAGGGGTCACCGGGGAGCTGTTTTTT.

This clone was seen only once. The gene calls are TRBV7-6 and TRBJ2-6; D possibly uses TRBD1 or TRBD2 (5 bases each). The CDR3 covers 17 residues. The germline CDR1 and CDR2 sequences are SGHVS and FNYEAQ. V was pared by 5 bases and J by 0 bases, with 14 bases between. CDR3 sequence reads: CASSPPGRPSGANVLTF. CDR3 in DNA: TGTGCCAGCAGCCCGCCGGGGCGACCCTCTGGGGCCAACGTCCTGACTTTC.

This clone was recorded many times. Other nucleotide sequences in the sample specify the same CDR3. This chain links TRBV5-1 with TRBJ2-5; 9 nucleotides align to TRBD1. The CDR3 is 13 residues long. Looked up from germline, CDR1 is SGHRS and CDR2 is YFSETQ. V shed 2 bases, J shed 5 bases, and the junction held 1 base outside the gene matches. DNA for the CDR3: TGCGCCAGCAGCTTTGGACAGGGGGAGACCCAGTACTTC. This gives the protein CASSFGQGETQYF.

This clone has just a few counts. The rearrangement joins TRBV7-2 to TRBJ1-1; a possible D gene is TRBD1 (6 bases). Germline V gene lookup returns CDR1 SGHTA and CDR2 FQGNSA. This CDR3 spans 15 amino acids. The V and J ends lost 5 bases and 7 bases respectively, with 20 bases between them. CDR3 amino acids: CASSPQPTGTIEAFF. The CDR3 DNA follows: TGTGCCAGCAGCCCCCAACCGACAGGAACCATTGAAGCTTTCTTT.

V gene TRBV5-4 combines with J gene TRBJ2-5, with D tentatively TRBD1 (7 bases). Trimming stripped 5 bases from V and 3 bases from J, with 11 bases between. Germline-derived CDR1 and CDR2 are SGHNT and YYREEE (reference sequence). The CDR3 covers 13 residues. The CDR3 coding sequence is TGTGCCAGCAGTGGGGGGACAGAAGAGACCCAGTACTTC. Translation gives CASSGGTEETQYF.

The rearrangement joins TRBV14 to TRBJ2-7; D possibly corresponds to TRBD1 (5 bases). CDR1 and CDR2 from the germline V gene are SGHDN and FVKESK. This CDR3 has 15 amino acids. The germline V and J ends were trimmed by 0 bases and 4 bases, with 13 bases remaining between them. The CDR3 sequence is CASSQDRRQNYEQYF. In nucleotides, the CDR3 is TGTGCCAGCAGCCAAGATCGACGACAGAATTACGAGCAGTACTTC.

This chain connects TRBV5-4 to TRBJ2-6; D remains unclear. The V gene's germline CDR1 is SGHNT and CDR2 YYREEE (reference sequence). This CDR3 comprises 16 residues. The germline V and J ends were trimmed by 4 bases and 0 bases, with 11 bases remaining between them. The CDR3 bases are TGTGCCAGCAGCCTTGGCGCAGGCTCTGGGGCCAACGTCCTGACTTTC. Translating it yields CASSLGAGSGANVLTF.

The genes are TRBV6-6 and TRBJ2-3, with 9 bases matching TRBD2. Losses at the gene ends were 3 bases for V and 3 bases for J; bases not matched to a gene: 4. In germline, CDR1 is MNHNY, CDR2 SVGAGI (reference sequence). The CDR3 is 15 amino acids. CDR3 protein: CASSYRREGTDTQYF. The CDR3 DNA reads as TGTGCCAGCAGTTATCGGCGGGAGGGTACAGATACGCAGTATTTT.

This clone was counted a single time. The chain carries TRBV27 and TRBJ2-6, with D possibly being TRBD1 or TRBD2 (5 bases each). The germline V gene encodes CDR1 MNHEY and CDR2 SMNVEV (reference sequence). V was trimmed by 5 bases and J by 0 bases, leaving 14 bases between them. There are 17 residues in the CDR3. CDR3 nucleotide sequence: TGTGCCAGCAGTCCCGGGGACGGACGCTCTGGGGCCAACGTCCTGACTTTC. It encodes CASSPGDGRSGANVLTF.

The V call is TRBV18, the J call TRBJ2-3; 7 positions agree with TRBD2. Germline CDR1 KGHSH, CDR2 LQKENI. CDR3 length equals 13 residues. The J segment lost 2 bases and the V segment lost 5 bases, leaving 1 base of the junction unmatched. The CDR3 bases are TGTGCCAGCTCAGCGGGAGTCACAGATACGCAGTATTTT. Translated: CASSAGVTDTQYF. The entire variable domain, with the rest obtained from reference TRBV18 and TRBJ2-3, is as follows: NAGVMQNPRHLVRRRGQEARLRCSPMKGHSHVYWYRQLPEEGLKFMVYLQKENIIDESGMPKERFSAEFPKEGPSILRIQQVVRGDSAAYFCASSAGVTDTQYFGPGTRLTVL.

The chain recombines TRBV7-9 with TRBJ2-1, with TRBD1 identical over 9 bases. CDR1 and CDR2 from the germline V gene are SEHNR and FQNEAQ (reference sequence). CDR3 length: 15 residues. V was clipped by 5 bases and J by 12 bases; unmatched bases: 14. The CDR3 here is CASSPGQGGTLGQFF. CDR3 in DNA: TGTGCCAGCAGCCCGGGACAGGGAGGGACCCTTGGGCAGTTCTTC. Filled out from reference TRBV7-9 and TRBJ2-1, the complete variable domain reads DTGVSQNPRHKITKRGQNVTFRCDPISEHNRLYWYRQTLGQGPEFLTYFQNEAQLEKSRLLSDRFSAERPKGSFSTLEIQRTEQGDSAMYLCASSPGQGGTLGQFFGPGTRLTVL.

Remarks on this clone: This likely stems from a read error, as it lies one base from a far larger clone. The chain has TRBV2 and TRBJ1-3; D perhaps matches TRBD1 (5 bases). Germline CDR1 SNHLY, CDR2 FYNNEI. The CDR3 runs 15 residues. CDR3 sequence: CANSEWGVTGNTIYF. In DNA, the CDR3 is TGTGCCAACAGTGAATGGGGGGTGACTGGAAACACCATATATTTT. Variable domain in full (rest from reference TRBV2 and TRBJ1-3): EPEVTQTPSHQVTQMGQEVILRCVPISNHLYFYWYRQILGQKVEFLVSFYNNEISEKSEIFDDQFSVERPDGSNFTLKIRSTKLEDSAMYFCANSEWGVTGNTIYFGEGSWLTVV.

This clone came up a few times. The chain joins TRBV5-4 to TRBJ2-1; TRBD2 aligns across 7 bases. Germline CDR1 is SGHNT and CDR2 is YYREEE (reference sequence). Unmatched junction bases numbered 5, after V lost 3 bases and J lost 5 bases. CDR3 size: 14 residues. CDR3 protein: CASSSLGGNNEQFF. The CDR3 bases are TGTGCCAGCAGCTCCTTGGGAGGGAACAATGAGCAGTTCTTC.

J is TRBJ2-3 and V is TRBV7-9; 8 nucleotides match TRBD1. V was clipped by 5 bases and J by 2 bases; unmatched bases: 6. The CDR3 spans 15 residues. Germline V gives CDR1 SEHNR, CDR2 FQNEAQ (reference sequence). CDR3 sequence reads: CASSPRTGYTDTQYF. The CDR3 nucleotides read TGTGCCAGCAGCCCCAGGACAGGGTACACAGATACGCAGTATTTT.

The chain is built from TRBV7-9 and TRBJ2-7; 9 positions agree with TRBD1. CDR1 is SEHNR and CDR2 is FQNEAQ in the germline V gene (reference sequence). J gave up 2 bases and V 5 bases, and 4 bases lay outside the gene matches. There are 14 residues in the CDR3. Here the CDR3 reads CASSTQGATYEQYF. The CDR3 DNA reads TGTGCCAGCAGCACACAGGGGGCGACCTACGAGCAGTACTTC.